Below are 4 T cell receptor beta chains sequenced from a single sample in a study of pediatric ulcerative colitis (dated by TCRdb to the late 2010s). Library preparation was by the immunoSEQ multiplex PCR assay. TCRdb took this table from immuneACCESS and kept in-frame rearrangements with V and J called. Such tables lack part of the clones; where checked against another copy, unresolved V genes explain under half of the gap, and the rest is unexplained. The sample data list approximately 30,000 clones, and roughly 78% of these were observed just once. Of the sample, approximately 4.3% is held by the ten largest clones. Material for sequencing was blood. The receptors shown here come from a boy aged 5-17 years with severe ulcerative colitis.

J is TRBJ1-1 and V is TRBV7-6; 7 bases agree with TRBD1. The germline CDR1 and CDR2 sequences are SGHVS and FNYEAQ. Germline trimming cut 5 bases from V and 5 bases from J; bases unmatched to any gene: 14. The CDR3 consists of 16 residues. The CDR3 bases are TGTGCCAGCAGCCATCACCGACAGGGAACAGGGACTGAAGCTTTCTTT. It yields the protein CASSHHRQGTGTEAFF.

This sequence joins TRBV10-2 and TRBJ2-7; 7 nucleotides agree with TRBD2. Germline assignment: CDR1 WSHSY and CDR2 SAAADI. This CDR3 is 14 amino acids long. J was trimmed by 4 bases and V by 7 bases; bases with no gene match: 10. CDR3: CASTGPSGGYEQYF. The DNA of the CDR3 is TGCGCCAGCACCGGACCATCGGGAGGTTACGAGCAGTACTTC.

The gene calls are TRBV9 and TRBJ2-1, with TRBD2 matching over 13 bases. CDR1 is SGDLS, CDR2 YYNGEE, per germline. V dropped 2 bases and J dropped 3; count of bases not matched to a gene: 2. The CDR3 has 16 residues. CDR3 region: CASSVGTSGVYNEQFF. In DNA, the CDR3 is TGTGCCAGCAGCGTCGGGACTAGCGGGGTCTACAATGAGCAGTTCTTC. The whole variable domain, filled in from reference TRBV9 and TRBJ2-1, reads DSGVTQTPKHLITATGQRVTLRCSPRSGDLSVYWYQQSLDQGLQFLIQYYNGEERAKGNILERFSAQQFPDLHSELNLSSLELGDSALYFCASSVGTSGVYNEQFFGPGTRLTVL.

The CDR3 here is CASSSREGTVNTEAFF. The CDR3 coding sequence is TGTGCCAGCAGCTCACGGGAGGGGACAGTGAACACTGAAGCTTTCTTT. The chain recombines TRBV9 with TRBJ1-1; TRBD1 matches 7 bases. The germline CDR1 and CDR2 sequences are SGDLS and YYNGEE. V shed 4 bases and J 0 bases; nucleotides not matched to a gene: 9. The CDR3 spans 16 residues.